The source of this T cell receptor (beta chain) is a study of T cells in Graves' hyperthyroidism and ophthalmopathy. General study results and limits: Blood also carried most thyroid clonotypes expanded above 0.001.

Germline loops: CDR1 ENHRY, CDR2 SYGVKD. This CDR3 is 15 amino acids long. As for this clonotype: Its antigen is undetermined. The junction does not match germline at one end; this may be a read error.

There were TCR beta CDR3 regions amplified from RNA transcripts. The HTBI primer set was used in a first-round RT-PCR of the TCR CDR3. TCRdb recomputed calls from the multiplex PCR reads with MiXCR, one row per CDR3 protein. The sample has more than 95,000 distinct CDR3 sequences; over 45% are singletons. Sequenced sample: blood. The sequence derives from a man aged 40-55 years with Graves' hyperthyroidism. The chain joins TRBV10-3 to TRBJ1-1, with D tentatively TRBD1 (6 bases). The chain's CDR3 is CASSAPGGPATEAFF. CDR3 DNA sequence: TGTGCCAGCAGTGCCCCCGGGGGGCCTGCCACTGAAGCTTTCTTT.